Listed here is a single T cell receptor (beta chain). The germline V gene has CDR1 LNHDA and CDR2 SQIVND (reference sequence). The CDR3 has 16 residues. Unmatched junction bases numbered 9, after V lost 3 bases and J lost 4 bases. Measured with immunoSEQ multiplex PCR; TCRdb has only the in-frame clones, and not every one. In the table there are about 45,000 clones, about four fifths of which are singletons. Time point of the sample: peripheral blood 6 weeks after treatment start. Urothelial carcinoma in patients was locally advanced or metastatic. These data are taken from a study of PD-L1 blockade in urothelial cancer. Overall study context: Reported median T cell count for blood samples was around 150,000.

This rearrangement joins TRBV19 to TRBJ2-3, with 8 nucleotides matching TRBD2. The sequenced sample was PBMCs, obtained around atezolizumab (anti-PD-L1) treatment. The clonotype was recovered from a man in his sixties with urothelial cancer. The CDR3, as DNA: TGTGCCAGTAGTATGTGGTCTCTAGCGGGTGCAGATACGCAGTATTTT. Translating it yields CASSMWSLAGADTQYF.